The clone carrying this T cell receptor beta chain has just one count. Its antigen is not identified. CDR1 and CDR2 from the germline V gene are SGHTA and FQGNSA. CDR3 length: 13 residues. Deletions cut 6 bases from V and 2 bases from J, with 11 bases between. This specimen comes from a study of radiotherapy plus CTLA-4 blockade in lung cancer. Study details: Overall, 18% of patients showed an objective response, while 31% attained disease control. Study-level results: Interferon-beta, together with early blood T cell clone dynamics, reportedly best predicted response. Expansion of tumor-derived TCR clones was observed in blood after radiotherapy plus ipilimumab.

Here immunoSEQ multiplex PCR was the method, and the copy in TCRdb shows in-frame clones only, minus some. The data contain some 110,000 clones, 78% of them singletons. Patients with chemo-refractory metastatic non-small-cell lung cancer received focal radiation plus CTLA-4 blockade with ipilimumab. The TCR was taken from a human donor with non-small cell lung cancer who had a partial response to radiotherapy plus ipilimumab. This chain connects TRBV7-2 to TRBJ2-7, with D perhaps matching TRBD2 (6 bases). Sequenced material: peripheral blood, taken from a patient treated with radiotherapy plus ipilimumab. CDR3 nucleotide sequence: TGTGCCAGCAGTCGATCGGGAGCCTACGAGCAGTACGTC. This encodes CASSRSGAYEQYV.